The 4 T cell receptor beta chains below come from one sample, sequenced in a study of graft-versus-host responses after intestinal transplantation. Profiling relied on immunoSEQ multiplex PCR, and the TCRdb table lists in-frame clones only, not all of them. The sample lists 22,000 or so clones, about 80% occurring once. Both intraepithelial and lamina propria lymphocytes were released by processing graft tissue. The sample in question was ileum tissue, obtained 12 days after intestinal transplant. All receptors come from a human patient who received an intestinal transplant, so some T cells may come from the graft donor.

This chain connects TRBV25-1 to TRBJ2-5; D ambiguous. The V end lost 2 bases, the J end lost 6 bases, and 10 bases lay between the germline ends. Germline loops: CDR1 MGHDK, CDR2 SYGVNS. The CDR3 consists of 13 residues. This CDR3 reads CASSETGFQTQYF. The CDR3 nucleotides are TGTGCCAGCAGTGAAACCGGGTTCCAGACCCAGTACTTC.

The V and J genes are TRBV5-6 and TRBJ1-6; 7 bases fit TRBD1. The CDR3 consists of 18 residues. Trimming removed 1 base from V and 8 bases from J; junction bases left unmatched: 15. Per the germline V gene, CDR1 is SGHDT and CDR2 is YYEEEE. CDR3 in amino acids: CASSLFDRQGEADSPLHF. The CDR3, as DNA: TGTGCCAGCAGCTTGTTCGACCGACAGGGCGAGGCGGATTCACCCCTCCACTTT.

The chain joins TRBV4-3 to TRBJ2-2; TRBD2 agrees at 8 bases. V was clipped by 3 bases and J by 6 bases; unmatched bases: 6. Germline V gene lookup returns CDR1 LGHNA and CDR2 YSLEER. The length of the CDR3 is 15 residues. CDR3 residues: CASSQGLDRSGELFF. DNA for the CDR3: TGCGCCAGCAGCCAGGGACTAGATAGATCCGGGGAGCTGTTTTTT.

In its sample, this clone was seen once. The chain employs TRBV11-2 and TRBJ2-3; D remains unclear. V was cut by 3 bases and J by 5 bases, with 12 bases left in between. The CDR3 spans 14 residues. The V gene's germline CDR1 is SGHAT and CDR2 FQNNGV. The CDR3 protein is CASSFPVGVDTQYF. For the CDR3, the DNA is TGTGCCAGCAGCTTCCCGGTGGGCGTAGATACGCAGTATTTT.